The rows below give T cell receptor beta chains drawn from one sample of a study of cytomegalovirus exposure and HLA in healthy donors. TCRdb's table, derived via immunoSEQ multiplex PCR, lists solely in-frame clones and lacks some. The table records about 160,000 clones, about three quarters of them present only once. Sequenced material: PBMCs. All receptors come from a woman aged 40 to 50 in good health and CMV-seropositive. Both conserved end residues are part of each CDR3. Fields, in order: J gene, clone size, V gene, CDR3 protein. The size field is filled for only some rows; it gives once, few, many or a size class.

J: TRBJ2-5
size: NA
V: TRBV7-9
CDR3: CASSPGTGLQETQYF

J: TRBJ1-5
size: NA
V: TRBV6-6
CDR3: CASSRRTEGQPQHF

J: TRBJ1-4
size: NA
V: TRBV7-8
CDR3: CASSLKRQGGEKLFF

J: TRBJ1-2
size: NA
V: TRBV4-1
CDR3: CASSQDPRGGYGYTF

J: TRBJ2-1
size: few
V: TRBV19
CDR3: CASSGDRELHNEQFF

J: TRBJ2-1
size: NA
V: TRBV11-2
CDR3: CASSSTGTRYVRKGFF

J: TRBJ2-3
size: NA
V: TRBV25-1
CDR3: CASSRAGHGLDTQYF

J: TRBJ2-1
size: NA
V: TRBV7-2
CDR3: CASSLNGNEQFF

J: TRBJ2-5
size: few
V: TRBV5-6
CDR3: CASSSPTGRETQYF

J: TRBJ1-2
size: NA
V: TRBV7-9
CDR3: CASSSRTGGGGYTF

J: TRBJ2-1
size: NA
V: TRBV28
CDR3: CASTVGLAGYPEQFF

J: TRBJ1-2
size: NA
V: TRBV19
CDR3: CASSIAPSGYTF

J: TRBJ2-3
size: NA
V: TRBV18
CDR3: CASSPSSDTQYF

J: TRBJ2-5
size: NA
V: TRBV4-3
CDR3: CASSQALRQETQYF

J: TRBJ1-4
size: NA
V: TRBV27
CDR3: CASSSRNEKLFF

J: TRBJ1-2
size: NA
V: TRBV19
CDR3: CASSRQGTNYGYTF

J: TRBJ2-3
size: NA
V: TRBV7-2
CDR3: CASSLEGTSGRDTQYF

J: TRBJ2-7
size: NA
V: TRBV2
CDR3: CASSATGGYEQYF

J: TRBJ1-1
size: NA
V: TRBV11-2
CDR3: CASSFDRNTEAFF

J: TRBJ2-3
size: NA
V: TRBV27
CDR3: CASSPAGAPTTDTQYF

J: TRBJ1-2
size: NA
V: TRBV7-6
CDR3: CASSFGDSVYGYTF

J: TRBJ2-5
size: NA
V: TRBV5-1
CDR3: CASSLVLAGQETQYF

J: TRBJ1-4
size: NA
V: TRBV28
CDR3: CASTSDRRNEKLFF

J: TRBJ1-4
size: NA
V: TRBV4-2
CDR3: CASSQGAQGSGEKLFF

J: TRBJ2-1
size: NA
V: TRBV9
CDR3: CASSAGLAGFWDEQFF

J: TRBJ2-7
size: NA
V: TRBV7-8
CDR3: CASSLGLAGSIPYEQYF

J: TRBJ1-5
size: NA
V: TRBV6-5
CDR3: CASSYRLGDQPQHF

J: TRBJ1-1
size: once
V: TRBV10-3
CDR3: CAIRDSTGSSEAFF

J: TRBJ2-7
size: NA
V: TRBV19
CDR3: CASSSGLADYEQYF

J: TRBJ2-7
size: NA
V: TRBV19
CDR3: CASSKETGGTLSYEQYF

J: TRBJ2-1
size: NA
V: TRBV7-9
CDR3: CARTSGSHNEQFF

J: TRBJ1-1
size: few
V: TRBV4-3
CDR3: CASSPQGRNTEAFF

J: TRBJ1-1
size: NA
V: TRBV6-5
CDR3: CASSYSTVNTEAFF

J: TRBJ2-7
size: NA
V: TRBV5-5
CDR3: CASSLRDREIDEQYF

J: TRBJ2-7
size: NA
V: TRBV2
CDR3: CASSQQGGVDYEQYF

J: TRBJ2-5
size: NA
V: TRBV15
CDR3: CATSRDRSYQETQYF

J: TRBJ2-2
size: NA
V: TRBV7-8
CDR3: CASSFGQNTGELFF

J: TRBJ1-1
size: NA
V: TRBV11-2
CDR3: CASRPGSPGGAFF

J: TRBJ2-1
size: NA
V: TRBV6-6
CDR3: CASSSGLDNEQFF

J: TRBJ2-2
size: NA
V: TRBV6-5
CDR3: CASSYSLPLGTGELFF

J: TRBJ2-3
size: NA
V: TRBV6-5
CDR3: CASSWGLAADTQYF

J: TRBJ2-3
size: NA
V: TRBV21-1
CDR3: CASSKARLAGGPFTDTQYF

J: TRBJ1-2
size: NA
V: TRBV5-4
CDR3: CASRTEGTGLFGGYTF

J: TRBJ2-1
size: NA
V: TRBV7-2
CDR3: CASSLGGGGNEQFF

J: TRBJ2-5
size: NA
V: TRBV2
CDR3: CASSGLAGGAETQYF

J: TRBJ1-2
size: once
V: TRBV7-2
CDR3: CASSLVGQGGYGYTF

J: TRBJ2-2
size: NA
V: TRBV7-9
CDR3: CASSSGSGDSGELFF

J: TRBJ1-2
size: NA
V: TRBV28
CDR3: CASSLVSRANYGYTF

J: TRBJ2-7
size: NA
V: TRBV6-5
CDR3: CASSTGSYEQYF

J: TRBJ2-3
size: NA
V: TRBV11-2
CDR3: CASSLDLYTQYF